This is a list of T cell receptor beta chains from one sample in a study of T-cell reconstitution after alpha-beta-depleted transplantation in children. TCRdb reprocessed the PCR reads via MiXCR and lists one record per CDR3 protein. The sample yields some 490,000 distinct CDR3 sequences, 12% seen once. The material sequenced was PBMCs from the stem cell graft donor, taken from the stem cell graft. The receptors stem from a human donor who donated a stem cell graft to a child with combined immunodeficiency. Both conserved end residues are part of each CDR3. D genes are given only for firm matches. The size of a clone is reported for some rows only, either as once, few or many, or as a class for expanded clones.

CDR3,DNA,size,D,V,length,J
CAWQGAGQPQHF,TGTGCCTGGCAGGGGGCAGGTCAGCCCCAGCATTTT,-,TRBD1,TRBV28,12,TRBJ1-5
CAWIGQPNTGELFF,TGTGCCTGGATCGGGCAGCCGAACACCGGGGAGCTGTTTTTT,-,-,TRBV30,14,TRBJ2-2
CASSYGTGAIEAFF,TGTGCCAGCAGCTATGGGACAGGGGCAATTGAAGCTTTCTTT,few,TRBD1,TRBV7-9,14,TRBJ1-1
CSVVGDRVGYEQYF,TGCAGCGTTGTGGGAGACAGGGTCGGATACGAGCAGTACTTC,-,TRBD1,TRBV29-1,14,TRBJ2-7
CASSQRDSTYEQYF,TGTGCCAGCAGCCAACGGGACAGTACCTACGAGCAGTACTTC,many,TRBD1,TRBV4-2,14,TRBJ2-7
CASSLTGRISDTQYF,TGTGCCAGCAGCTTAACGGGGAGAATCTCAGATACGCAGTATTTT,few,-,TRBV7-3,15,TRBJ2-3
CASGGPGETQYF,TGTGCCAGCGGGGGGCCGGGGGAGACCCAGTACTTC,-,-,TRBV12-3/TRBV12-4,12,TRBJ2-5
CASSPVRESGETQYF,TGTGCCAGCTCACCAGTACGCGAGAGCGGAGAGACCCAGTACTTC,-,-,TRBV18,15,TRBJ2-5
CSARAFSGANVLTF,TGCAGTGCTAGAGCGTTTTCCGGGGCCAACGTCCTGACTTTC,few,-,TRBV20-1,14,TRBJ2-6
CASSYRDSYEQYF,TGTGCCAGCAGTTACCGGGACAGCTACGAGCAGTACTTC,many,TRBD1,TRBV6-6,13,TRBJ2-7
CATSDPGGWIQYF,TGTGCCACCAGTGACCCAGGGGGCTGGATTCAGTACTTC,-,TRBD1,TRBV24-1,13,TRBJ2-4
CATSDSSGSSYNEQFF,TGTGCCACCAGTGATTCTAGCGGGAGTAGCTACAATGAGCAGTTCTTC,few,TRBD2,TRBV24-1,16,TRBJ2-1
CSVGTPSSYEQYF,TGCAGCGTTGGAACACCCTCCTCCTACGAGCAGTACTTC,many,-,TRBV29-1,13,TRBJ2-7
CASSLGQGVIGNQPQHF,TGTGCCAGCAGCTTAGGTCAGGGGGTGATCGGTAATCAGCCCCAGCATTTT,-,TRBD1,TRBV7-2,17,TRBJ1-5
CASSTMTTGIGSEQFF,TGTGCCAGCAGTACTATGACCACGGGGATCGGGAGTGAGCAGTTCTTC,many,-,TRBV6-5,16,TRBJ2-1
CSVDTTGTKDNEQFF,TGCAGCGTTGACACCACCGGGACAAAAGACAATGAGCAGTTCTTC,-,-,TRBV29-1,15,TRBJ2-1
CASSQALSLETQYF,TGCGCCAGCAGCCAAGCACTCAGTCTGGAGACCCAGTACTTC,many,-,TRBV4-3,14,TRBJ2-5
CASSQDRGTVEQFF,TGTGCCAGCAGCCAAGATCGGGGGACGGTTGAGCAGTTCTTC,many,-,TRBV4-2,14,TRBJ2-1